This TCR beta chain was recorded in a study of T cell changes during pregnancy in multiple sclerosis. This table comes from immunoSEQ multiplex PCR, and its TCRdb copy is limited to in-frame clones, with some not included. The table has tens of thousands of clones, around 92% seen once. Germline assignment: CDR1 GTSNPN and CDR2 SVGIG (reference sequence). The CDR3 runs 15 residues. With 4 bases removed from V and 1 base from J, the gap between germline ends came to 16 bases. In its sample, this clone was seen once. The sample was peripheral blood, taken after pregnancy. This chain links TRBV30 with TRBJ1-1, with D hard to call. The receptor was isolated from a female donor with multiple sclerosis, enrolled in a pregnancy study. CDR3 nucleotide sequence: TGTGCCTGGACCCACCGGGTGGCGTGGAACACTGAAGCTTTCTTT. This codes for CAWTHRVAWNTEAFF.